The 16 T cell receptor beta chains below were found in one sample sequenced in a study of shared clonotypes between healthy human individuals. Assay used: immunoSEQ multiplex PCR; TCRdb lists only in-frame clones, some missing. This sample has fewer than 3 million clones; approximately 90% occur once, and the top ten carry 0.3% to 0.4%. The sequenced sample was naive CD4+ T cells from PBMCs. Subset of the sample: CD45RA+ positively selected. The receptors shown here come from a man between 18 and 35 years old in good health. Some clones in this sample may be carry-over from other donors' samples.

The V gene is TRBV2, the J gene TRBJ2-7; no definite D call. Looked up from germline, CDR1 is SNHLY and CDR2 is FYNNEI. The ends were cut back, 5 bases at V and 6 bases at J, with 11 bases in the middle. The CDR3 spans 12 residues. The chain's CDR3 is CASSQYPLEQYF. CDR3 nucleotides: TGTGCCAGCAGTCAATACCCCCTCGAGCAGTACTTC. Full variable domain (rest looked up from reference TRBV2 and TRBJ2-7): EPEVTQTPSHQVTQMGQEVILRCVPISNHLYFYWYRQILGQKVEFLVSFYNNEISEKSEIFDDQFSVERPDGSNFTLKIRSTKLEDSAMYFCASSQYPLEQYFGPGTRLTVT.

The chain has TRBV6-6 and TRBJ1-2; D remains unclear. The CDR3 loop spans 13 amino acids. Trimming shortened V by 7 bases and J by 1 base, and 10 bases separated the two germline ends. CDR1 MNHNY and CDR2 SVGAGI come from the germline V gene (reference sequence). The CDR3 is CASTEAGNYGYTF. In nucleotides, the CDR3 is TGTGCCAGCACCGAAGCGGGTAACTATGGCTACACCTTC.

The CDR3 is CAWSVPGRVSTDTQYF. The DNA for the CDR3 is TGTGCCTGGAGTGTACCCGGGAGGGTAAGCACAGATACGCAGTATTTT. This rearrangement joins TRBV30 to TRBJ2-3; 8 bases fit TRBD2. With V trimmed by 0 bases and J by 0 bases, 5 bases remained unmatched. The CDR3 runs 16 residues. CDR1 is GTSNPN and CDR2 is SVGIG in the germline V gene (reference sequence).

The chain couples TRBV5-1 to TRBJ1-4, with a tentative D call TRBD1 (6 bases). CDR1 and CDR2 from the germline V gene are SGHRS and YFSETQ. The germline V and J ends were trimmed by 4 bases and 8 bases, with 18 bases remaining between them. CDR3 length: 15 amino acids. CDR3 amino acids: CASSIRGWGNEKLFF. Written as DNA, the CDR3 is TGCGCCAGCAGCATAAGGGGGTGGGGTAACGAAAAACTGTTTTTT.

Concerning this clone itself: The sample carries other DNA sequences with the same CDR3. This chain uses TRBV29-1 with TRBJ2-1; no firm D call. Germline V lookup: CDR1 SQVTM, CDR2 ANQGSEA. The CDR3 has 12 residues. V shed 4 bases and J shed 0 bases, with 4 bases lying between them. CDR3 nucleotides: TGCAGCGTTGGCAGCTCCTACAATGAGCAGTTCTTC. It codes for CSVGSSYNEQFF.

The chain combines TRBV7-3 with TRBJ2-1; D call uncertain. Between the trimmed V and J ends, which lost 3 bases and 4 bases, there was a span of 13 bases. The germline gives CDR1 SGHTA, CDR2 FQGTGA. The CDR3 covers 15 residues. The CDR3 DNA reads as TGTGCCAGCAGCTTTCTGGGCACTTCATACAATGAGCAGTTCTTC. It is translated as CASSFLGTSYNEQFF.

This chain uses TRBV5-1 with TRBJ2-5; the match to TRBD2 covers 10 bases. V lost 2 bases, J lost 5 bases, and 3 bases stayed unmatched. The CDR3 contains 14 residues. The V gene's germline CDR1 is SGHRS and CDR2 YFSETQ. The CDR3 loop reads CASSFSSGSETQYF. CDR3 DNA: TGCGCCAGCAGCTTCTCTAGCGGGAGTGAGACCCAGTACTTC.

This chain links TRBV5-1 with TRBJ2-1, with TRBD2 matching over 10 bases. CDR3 length equals 16 residues. CDR1 SGHRS and CDR2 YFSETQ come from the germline V gene. The ends lost 2 bases at V and 5 bases at J; junction bases unmatched: 7. Written as DNA, the CDR3 is TGCGCCAGCAGCTTATCCCTAGCGGGAGTAAACAATGAGCAGTTCTTC. Translated: CASSLSLAGVNNEQFF.

The chain links TRBV5-4 to TRBJ1-2; a possible D gene is TRBD1 (6 bases). Germline V gene data show CDR1 as SGHNT and CDR2 as YYREEE (reference sequence). The CDR3 is made up of 15 amino acids. V was cut by 0 bases and J by 4 bases, with 13 bases left in between. The CDR3 protein is CASSLGPTRGYGYTF. Here the CDR3 DNA reads TGTGCCAGCAGCTTGGGTCCTACCAGGGGCTATGGCTACACCTTC.

In this sample, this clone turned up once. Other DNA sequences of this sample code for an identical CDR3. This chain uses TRBV28 with TRBJ2-5, with D possibly matching TRBD1 (5 bases). This CDR3 is 13 amino acids long. Germline lookup yields CDR1 MDHEN and CDR2 SYDVKM. Trimming stripped 3 bases from V and 5 bases from J, with 10 bases between. CDR3 region: CASSLQGGETQYF. The CDR3 nucleotides are TGTGCCAGCAGTTTGCAGGGTGGGGAGACCCAGTACTTC.

The chain joins TRBV5-6 to TRBJ2-2; D remains ambiguous. The germline V gene encodes CDR1 SGHDT and CDR2 YYEEEE. The CDR3 extends over 13 amino acids. Trimming stripped 0 bases from V and 4 bases from J, with 4 bases between. The CDR3 DNA reads TGTGCCAGCAGCTTGGCCTTCACCGGGGAGCTGTTTTTT. Amino acids: CASSLAFTGELFF.

V and J are TRBV28 and TRBJ2-7; D may correspond to TRBD1 or TRBD2 (5 bases each). The V gene lost 5 bases and the J gene lost 0 bases, with 14 bases spanning the gap. The CDR3 contains 15 residues. Germline values: CDR1 MDHEN, CDR2 SYDVKM. CDR3 sequence: CASSLGTLRSYEQYF. The CDR3, as DNA: TGTGCCAGCAGTCTCGGGACGTTACGCTCCTACGAGCAGTACTTC.

V gene TRBV20-1 combines with J gene TRBJ2-7; unclear D gene. This CDR3 has 11 amino acids. Germline V gene data show CDR1 as DFQATT and CDR2 as SNEGSKA (reference sequence). V lost 3 bases and J 5 bases, leaving 8 bases between the germline ends. CDR3: CSARKGHEQYF. The CDR3, as DNA: TGCAGTGCTAGGAAGGGCCACGAGCAGTACTTC.

V usage is TRBV7-8 and J usage is TRBJ2-1, with 7 bases lining up with TRBD2. Losses at the gene ends were 1 base for V and 7 bases for J; bases not matched to a gene: 25. Germline values: CDR1 SGHVS, CDR2 FQNEAQ. The CDR3 spans 21 residues. CDR3 nucleotides: TGTGCCAGCAGCTTAGGCGCCAGACTGAATCGAGGGCTAGGGCGGGGGAATGAGCAGTTCTTC. Translating it yields CASSLGARLNRGLGRGNEQFF.

Details on this clone: The sample has other DNA sequences that encode this CDR3 too. This chain links TRBV25-1 with TRBJ1-3; no definite D call. The ends were cut back, 6 bases at V and 4 bases at J, with 4 bases in the middle. From germline, CDR1 is MGHDK and CDR2 SYGVNS. This CDR3 region has 11 residues. CDR3 sequence reads: CASSRGNTIYF. The CDR3 nucleotides are TGTGCCAGCAGCAGGGGAAACACCATATATTTT.

This clone was found once. CDR3 coding DNA: TGTGCCTCGGGCCGGGGACAGTTGTTACAAGAGACCCAGTACTTC. It yields the protein CASGRGQLLQETQYF. The chain is built from TRBV9 and TRBJ2-5; TRBD1 agrees at 7 bases. V lost 10 bases to trimming and J lost 2 bases; unmatched junction nucleotides: 14. This CDR3 is 15 amino acids long. CDR1 and CDR2 (germline): SGDLS, YYNGEE.